The 8 T cell receptor beta chains below all came from one sample that was sequenced in a study of blood T cell repertoires in COVID-19. Repertoires were generated with immunoSEQ multiplex PCR, while TCRdb's copy carries only in-frame clones and drops some. The table lists some 90,000 clones, 65% to 90% of them singletons. Material for sequencing was peripheral blood. These receptors all come from a woman older than 75 with acute or convalescent COVID-19.

A note on this clone: Other DNA sequences in this specimen translate into the identical CDR3. The J gene is TRBJ1-2, the V gene TRBV5-1, with D hard to call. The CDR3 length is 12 residues. V was clipped by 0 bases and J by 6 bases, with 6 bases between them. Germline lookup yields CDR1 SGHRS and CDR2 YFSETQ. The CDR3 loop reads CASSLAGNGYTF. The CDR3 DNA sequence: TGCGCCAGCAGCTTGGCGGGGAATGGCTACACCTTC.

This clone was recorded only once. This chain connects TRBV11-2 to TRBJ2-1; 7 bases line up with TRBD2. V gave up 0 bases and J gave up 6 bases; unmatched junction bases: 8. The CDR3 covers 16 residues. The germline V gene encodes CDR1 SGHAT and CDR2 FQNNGV. CDR3 in amino acids: CASSLDPPGGPNEQFF. The DNA of the CDR3 is TGTGCCAGCAGCTTAGATCCACCGGGGGGTCCCAATGAGCAGTTCTTC. The complete variable domain, with remaining parts taken from reference TRBV11-2 and TRBJ2-1, reads EAGVAQSPRYKIIEKRQSVAFWCNPISGHATLYWYQQILGQGPKLLIQFQNNGVVDDSQLPKDRFSAERLKGVDSTLKIQPAKLEDSAVYLCASSLDPPGGPNEQFFGPGTRLTVL.

The rearrangement uses TRBV5-1 and TRBJ2-5; perhaps TRBD1 as D (5 bases). CDR1 and CDR2 from the germline V gene are SGHRS and YFSETQ. V shed 0 bases and J shed 0 bases, with 9 bases lying between them. CDR3 length: 15 residues. The CDR3, as DNA: TGCGCCAGCAGCTTGGACTCCAGGGACCAAGAGACCCAGTACTTC. It codes for CASSLDSRDQETQYF.

The rearrangement links TRBV2 to TRBJ1-4, with D perhaps TRBD1 (5 bases). The CDR3 contains 14 residues. V was pared by 8 bases and J by 5 bases, with 15 bases between. The germline V gene has CDR1 SNHLY and CDR2 FYNNEI. CDR3 in amino acids: CASEWGRPNEKLFF. CDR3 sequence (DNA): TGTGCCAGCGAATGGGGCCGGCCGAATGAAAAACTGTTTTTT.

In nucleotides, the CDR3 is TGTGCCAGCAGTGAACCAGGTCGCGGGGAGCTGTTTTTT. Its translation is CASSEPGRGELFF. V gene TRBV25-1 combines with J gene TRBJ2-2, with D unclear. The CDR3 runs to 13 residues. V was trimmed by 2 bases and J by 7 bases, leaving 8 bases between them. The germline V gene encodes CDR1 MGHDK and CDR2 SYGVNS.

The rearrangement links TRBV4-1 to TRBJ1-2, with 9 bases fitting TRBD1. V lost 3 bases, J lost 8 bases, and 19 bases stayed unmatched. Germline CDR1 MGHRA, CDR2 YSYEKL. The CDR3 has 18 amino acids. The CDR3 sequence is CASSHTGTGYSGGPGYTF. As DNA, the CDR3 is TGCGCCAGCAGCCATACCGGGACAGGGTATTCGGGTGGGCCCGGCTACACCTTC.

Turning to this clone: Distinct nucleotide sequences in the sample also encode this CDR3. This chain uses TRBV11-2 with TRBJ2-7; tentatively, D is TRBD1 (5 bases). The V gene lost 2 bases and the J gene lost 4 bases, with 18 bases spanning the gap. Germline V gene lookup returns CDR1 SGHAT and CDR2 FQNNGV. This CDR3 spans 16 amino acids. The CDR3 sequence is CASSLQGQAKVYEQYF. CDR3 bases: TGTGCCAGCAGCTTACAGGGTCAAGCCAAGGTTTACGAGCAGTACTTC.

The V and J genes are TRBV5-4 and TRBJ1-2; TRBD1 matches 9 bases. CDR1 and CDR2 (germline): SGHNT, YYREEE (reference sequence). The CDR3 is 15 amino acids. The junction had 7 bases not matched to a gene; V was cut back by 5 bases and J by 2 bases. CDR3 in amino acids: CASRQTGQGNYGYTF. CDR3 DNA: TGTGCCAGCAGACAAACAGGACAGGGGAACTATGGCTACACCTTC. Filled out from reference TRBV5-4 and TRBJ1-2, the complete variable domain reads ETGVTQSPTHLIKTRGQQVTLRCSSQSGHNTVSWYQQALGQGPQFIFQYYREEENGRGNFPPRFSGLQFPNYSSELNVNALELDDSALYLCASRQTGQGNYGYTFGSGTRLTVV.